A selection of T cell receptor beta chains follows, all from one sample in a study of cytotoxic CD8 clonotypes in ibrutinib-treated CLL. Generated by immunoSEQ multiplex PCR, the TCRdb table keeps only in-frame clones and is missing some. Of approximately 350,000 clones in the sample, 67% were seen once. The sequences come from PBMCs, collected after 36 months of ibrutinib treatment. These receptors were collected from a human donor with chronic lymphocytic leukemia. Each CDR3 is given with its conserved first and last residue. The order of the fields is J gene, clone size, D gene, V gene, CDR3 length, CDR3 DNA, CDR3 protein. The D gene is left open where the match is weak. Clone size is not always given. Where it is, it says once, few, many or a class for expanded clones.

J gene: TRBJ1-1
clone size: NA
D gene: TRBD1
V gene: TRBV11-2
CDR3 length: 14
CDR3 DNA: TGTGCCAGCAGCTTAGACAGGGGGCCAGTTGGGGCTTTCTTT
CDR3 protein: CASSLDRGPVGAFF

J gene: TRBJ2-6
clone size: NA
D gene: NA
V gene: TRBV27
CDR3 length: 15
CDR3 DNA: TGTGCCAGCAGTTTAAAGGGCCACTGGGCCAACGTCCTGACTTTC
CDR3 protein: CASSLKGHWANVLTF

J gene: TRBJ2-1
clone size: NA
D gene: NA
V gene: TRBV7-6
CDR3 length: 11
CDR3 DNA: TGTGCCAGGCAATTTTCTAATGAGCAGTTCTTC
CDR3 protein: CARQFSNEQFF

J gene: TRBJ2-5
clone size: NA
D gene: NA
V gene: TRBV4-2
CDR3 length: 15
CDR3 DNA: TGTGCCAGCAGCTGGGGATCCCGCCTTCAAGAGACCCAGTACTTC
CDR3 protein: CASSWGSRLQETQYF

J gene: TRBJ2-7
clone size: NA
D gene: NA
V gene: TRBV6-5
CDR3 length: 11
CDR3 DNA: TGTGCCAGCACCCTAGGGACCGAGCAGTACTTC
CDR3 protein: CASTLGTEQYF

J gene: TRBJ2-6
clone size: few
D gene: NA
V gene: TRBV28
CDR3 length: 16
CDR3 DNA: TGTGCCAGCAGTTTGCAGGGTGGGTCTGGGGCCAACGTCCTGACTTTC
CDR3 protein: CASSLQGGSGANVLTF

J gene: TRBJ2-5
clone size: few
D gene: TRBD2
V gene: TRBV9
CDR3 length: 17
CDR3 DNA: TGTGCCAGCAGCGTAGGTCGTACTAGCGGGAGTACGGAGACCCAGTACTTC
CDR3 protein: CASSVGRTSGSTETQYF

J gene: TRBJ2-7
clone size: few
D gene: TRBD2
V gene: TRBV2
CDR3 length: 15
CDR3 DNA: TGTGCCAGCAGAAAGCTAGCGGGGGACCTCTACGAGCAGTACTTC
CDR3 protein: CASRKLAGDLYEQYF

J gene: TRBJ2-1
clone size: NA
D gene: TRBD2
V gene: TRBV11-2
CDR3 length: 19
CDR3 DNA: TGTGCCAGCAGCTTAGATCAAGCTAGCGGGAGGTTCTCCGACAATGAGCAGTTCTTC
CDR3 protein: CASSLDQASGRFSDNEQFF

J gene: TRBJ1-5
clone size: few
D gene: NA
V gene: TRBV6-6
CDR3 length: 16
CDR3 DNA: TGTGCCAGCAGTTACGATAGACAGACCCTCAATCAGCCCCAGCATTTT
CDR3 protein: CASSYDRQTLNQPQHF

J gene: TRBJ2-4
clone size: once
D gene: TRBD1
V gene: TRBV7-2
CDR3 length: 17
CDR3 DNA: TGTGCCAGCAGCTCCTCGGCGGACAGGGGAGAGTGGAACATTCAGTACTTC
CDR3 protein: CASSSSADRGEWNIQYF

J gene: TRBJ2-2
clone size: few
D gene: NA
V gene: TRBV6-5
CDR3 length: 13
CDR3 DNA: TGTGCCAGCTATGGGGGAGACACCGGGGAGCTGTTTTTT
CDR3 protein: CASYGGDTGELFF

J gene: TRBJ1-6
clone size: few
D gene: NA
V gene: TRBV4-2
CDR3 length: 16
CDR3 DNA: TGTGCCAGCACCCTAACGGGCCACAGGATAAATTCACCCCTCCACTTT
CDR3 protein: CASTLTGHRINSPLHF

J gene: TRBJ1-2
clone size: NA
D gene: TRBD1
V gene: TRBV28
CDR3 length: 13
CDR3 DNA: TGTGCCACCTCAACGACAGGGAGCTATGGCTACACCTTC
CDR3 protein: CATSTTGSYGYTF

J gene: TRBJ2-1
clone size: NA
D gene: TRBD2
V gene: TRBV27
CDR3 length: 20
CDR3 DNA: TGTGCCAGCAGTTTCTACAGGGTTGGGGGACTAGCGGGGGAATACAATGAGCAGTTCTTC
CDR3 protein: CASSFYRVGGLAGEYNEQFF

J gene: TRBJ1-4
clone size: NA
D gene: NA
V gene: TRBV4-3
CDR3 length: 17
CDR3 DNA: TGCGCCAGCAGCCAAGGCATGAGGATGGGGGTTGGAGAAAAACTGTTTTTT
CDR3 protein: CASSQGMRMGVGEKLFF

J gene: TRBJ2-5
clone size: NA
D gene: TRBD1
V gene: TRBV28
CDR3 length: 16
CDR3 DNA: TGTGCCAGCACCCTAGGGACAGGGGACAGCCAAGAGACCCAGTACTTC
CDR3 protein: CASTLGTGDSQETQYF

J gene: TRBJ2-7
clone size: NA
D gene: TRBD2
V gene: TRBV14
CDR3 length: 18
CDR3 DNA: TGTGCCAGCAGCCGAGAATATTATGGACTAGCGGGAGGAGACGAGCAGTACTTC
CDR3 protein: CASSREYYGLAGGDEQYF

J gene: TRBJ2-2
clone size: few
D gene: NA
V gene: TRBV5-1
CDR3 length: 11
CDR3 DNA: TGCGCCAGCTCCGACACCGGGGAGCTGTTTTTT
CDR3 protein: CASSDTGELFF

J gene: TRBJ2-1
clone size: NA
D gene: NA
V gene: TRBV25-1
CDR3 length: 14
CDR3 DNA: TGTGCCAGCGGCCTAGGGCACCAGGGCAATGAGCAGTTCTTC
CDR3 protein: CASGLGHQGNEQFF

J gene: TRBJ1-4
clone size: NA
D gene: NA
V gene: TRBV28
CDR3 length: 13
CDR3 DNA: TGTGCCAGCAGGGGGAGCGGGGATGAAAAACTGTTTTTT
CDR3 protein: CASRGSGDEKLFF

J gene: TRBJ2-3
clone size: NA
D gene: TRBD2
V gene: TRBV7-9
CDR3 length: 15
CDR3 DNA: TGTGCCAGCAGCTTGGGATCCTCGGGGGGAGATACGCAGTATTTT
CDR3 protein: CASSLGSSGGDTQYF

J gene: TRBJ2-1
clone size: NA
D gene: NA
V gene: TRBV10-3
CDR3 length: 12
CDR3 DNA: TGTGCCATCAGTGAGGACCCGACTGAGCAGTTCTTC
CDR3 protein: CAISEDPTEQFF

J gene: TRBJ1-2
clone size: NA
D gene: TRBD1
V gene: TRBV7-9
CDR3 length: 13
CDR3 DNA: TGTGCCAGCAACCCTACGACAGGGCATGGCTACACCTTC
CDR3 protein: CASNPTTGHGYTF

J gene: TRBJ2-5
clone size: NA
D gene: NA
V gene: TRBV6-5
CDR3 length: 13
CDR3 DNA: TGTGCCAGCAGTCTCGGGACCCGCGGGACCCAGTACTTC
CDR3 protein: CASSLGTRGTQYF

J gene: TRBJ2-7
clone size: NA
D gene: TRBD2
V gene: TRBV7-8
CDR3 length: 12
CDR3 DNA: TGTGCCAGCAGCTTACTAGCGGGGGAGCAGTACTTC
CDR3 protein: CASSLLAGEQYF

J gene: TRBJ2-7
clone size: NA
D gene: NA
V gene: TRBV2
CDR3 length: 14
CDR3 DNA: TGTGCCAGCAGTGACAACCCCAGCTCCTACGAGCAGTACTTC
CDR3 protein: CASSDNPSSYEQYF

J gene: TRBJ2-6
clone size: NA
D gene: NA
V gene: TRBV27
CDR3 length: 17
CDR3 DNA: TGTGCCAGCAGTTACCGCCTTCACGGCTCTGGGGCCAACGTCCTGACTTTC
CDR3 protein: CASSYRLHGSGANVLTF

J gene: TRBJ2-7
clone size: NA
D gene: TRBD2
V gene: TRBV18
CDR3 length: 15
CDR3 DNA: TGTGCCAGCTCACGCCTAGCGGGGGGGCTCTACGAGCAGTACTTC
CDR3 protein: CASSRLAGGLYEQYF

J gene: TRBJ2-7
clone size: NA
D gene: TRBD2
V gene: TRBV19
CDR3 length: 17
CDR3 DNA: TGTGCCAGTAGTATAGATGATAGCGGGATAGTTACCTACGAGCAGTACTTC
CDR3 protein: CASSIDDSGIVTYEQYF

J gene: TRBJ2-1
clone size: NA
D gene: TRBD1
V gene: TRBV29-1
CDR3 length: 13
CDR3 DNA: TGCAGCGACGCGACAGGGGTCGCAGGCGAGCAGTTCTTC
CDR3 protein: CSDATGVAGEQFF

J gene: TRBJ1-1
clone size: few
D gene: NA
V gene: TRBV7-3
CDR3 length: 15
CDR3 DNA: TGTGCCAGCAGCCAAATGGGCCCAGGGGACGCTGAAGCTTTCTTT
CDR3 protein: CASSQMGPGDAEAFF

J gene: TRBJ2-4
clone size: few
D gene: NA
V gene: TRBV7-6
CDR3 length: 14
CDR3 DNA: TGTGCCAGCAGCACCGGGGGTACCAAAAACATTCAGTACTTC
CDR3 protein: CASSTGGTKNIQYF

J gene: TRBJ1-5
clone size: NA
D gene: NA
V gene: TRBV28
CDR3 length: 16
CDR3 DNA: TGTGCCAGCACCCCCCTCCGATGGACCATTCATCAGCCCCAGCATTTT
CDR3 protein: CASTPLRWTIHQPQHF

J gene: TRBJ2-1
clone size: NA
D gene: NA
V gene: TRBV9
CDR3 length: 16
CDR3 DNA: TGTGCCAGCAGCGATAATAGGGGGTTCAGGGACAATGAGCAGTTCTTC
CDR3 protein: CASSDNRGFRDNEQFF

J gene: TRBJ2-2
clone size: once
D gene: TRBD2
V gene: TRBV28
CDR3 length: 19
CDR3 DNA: TGTGCCAGCAGTTCCAGTAGGGTTGGCGGGAGATATAACACCGGGGAGCTGTTTTTT
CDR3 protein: CASSSSRVGGRYNTGELFF

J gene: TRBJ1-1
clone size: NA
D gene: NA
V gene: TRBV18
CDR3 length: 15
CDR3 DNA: TGTGCCAGCTCACCCCTGGTCGGGGTGGTCACTGAAGCTTTCTTT
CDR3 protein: CASSPLVGVVTEAFF

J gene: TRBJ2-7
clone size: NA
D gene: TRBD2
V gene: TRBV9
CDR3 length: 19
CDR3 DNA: TGTGCCAGCAGCCCCCATACCCTCCCAGGACTAGCGGGAGGGGGCGAGCAGTACTTC
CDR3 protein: CASSPHTLPGLAGGGEQYF

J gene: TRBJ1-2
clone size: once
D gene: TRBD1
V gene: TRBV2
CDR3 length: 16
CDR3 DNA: TGTGCCAGCAGTGACACAGGGGCGGATGTAGACTATGGCTACACCTTC
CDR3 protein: CASSDTGADVDYGYTF

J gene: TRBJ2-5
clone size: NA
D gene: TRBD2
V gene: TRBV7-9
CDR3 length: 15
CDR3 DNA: TGTGCCAGCAGCTCGACTAGCGCGATCCAAGAGACCCAGTACTTC
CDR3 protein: CASSSTSAIQETQYF

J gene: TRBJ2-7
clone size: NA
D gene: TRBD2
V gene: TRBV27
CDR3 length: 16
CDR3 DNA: TGTGCCAGCAGTCCCAGGGGGACTAGCTTTACCTACGAGCAGTACTTC
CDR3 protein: CASSPRGTSFTYEQYF

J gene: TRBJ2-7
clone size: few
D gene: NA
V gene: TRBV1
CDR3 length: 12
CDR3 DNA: TGCACCAGCAGCCAACCAGCTCGGGGCAACTACTTC
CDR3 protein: CTSSQPARGNYF

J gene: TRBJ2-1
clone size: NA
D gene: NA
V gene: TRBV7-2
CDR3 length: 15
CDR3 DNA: TGTGCCAGCAGCTTAGCTACCACCCACTACAATGAGCAGTTCTTC
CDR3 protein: CASSLATTHYNEQFF

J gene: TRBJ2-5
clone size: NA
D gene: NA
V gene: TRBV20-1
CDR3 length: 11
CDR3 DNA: TGCAGTGCTAGACAGGGAGAGACCCAGTACTTC
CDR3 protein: CSARQGETQYF

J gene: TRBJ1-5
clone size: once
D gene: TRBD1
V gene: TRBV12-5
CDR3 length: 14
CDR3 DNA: TGTGCTAGTGCCCCCACAGGGGGCAATCAGCCCCAGCATTTT
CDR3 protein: CASAPTGGNQPQHF

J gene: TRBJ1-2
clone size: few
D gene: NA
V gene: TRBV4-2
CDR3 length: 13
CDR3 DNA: TGTGCCAGCAGCCAAGATCTTGGTTATGGCTACACCTTC
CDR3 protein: CASSQDLGYGYTF

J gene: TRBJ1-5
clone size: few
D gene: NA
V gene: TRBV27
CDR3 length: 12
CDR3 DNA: TGTGCCAGCAGTCAACAGGGCGAGCCCCAGCATTTT
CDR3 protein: CASSQQGEPQHF

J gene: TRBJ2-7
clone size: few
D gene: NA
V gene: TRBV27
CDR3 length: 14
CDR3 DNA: TGTGCCAGCAGTTTAAGGGGCGACACCTACGAGCAGTACTTC
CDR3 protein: CASSLRGDTYEQYF

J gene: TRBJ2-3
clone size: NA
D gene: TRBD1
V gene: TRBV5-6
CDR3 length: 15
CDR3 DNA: TGTGCCAGCAGCCCAAGGGACAGCCGCACAGATACGCAGTATTTT
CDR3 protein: CASSPRDSRTDTQYF

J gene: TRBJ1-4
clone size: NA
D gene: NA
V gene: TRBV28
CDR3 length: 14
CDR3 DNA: TGTGTTACTCAAAAGAGGGCGGGTGGGGAAAAACTGTTTTTT
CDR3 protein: CVTQKRAGGEKLFF

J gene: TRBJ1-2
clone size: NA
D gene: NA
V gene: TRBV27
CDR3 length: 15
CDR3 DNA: TGTGCCAGCAGTTTCCTCCCAACGGTGGAGGGCGGCTACACCTTC
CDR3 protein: CASSFLPTVEGGYTF

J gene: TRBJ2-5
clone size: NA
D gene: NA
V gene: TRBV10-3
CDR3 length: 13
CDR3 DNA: TGTGCCATCAGGGGTGGGGAGGAAGAGACCCAGTACTTC
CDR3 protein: CAIRGGEEETQYF

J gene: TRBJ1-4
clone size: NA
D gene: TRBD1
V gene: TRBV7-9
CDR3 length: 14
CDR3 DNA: TGTGCCAGCAGCTCACAGGGGGGGAATGAAAAACTGTTTTTT
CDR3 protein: CASSSQGGNEKLFF

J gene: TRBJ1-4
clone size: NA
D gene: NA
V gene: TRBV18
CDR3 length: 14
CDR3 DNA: TGTGCCAGCTCACAGGGGCCGTCTGGGGAAAAACTGTTTTTT
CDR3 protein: CASSQGPSGEKLFF

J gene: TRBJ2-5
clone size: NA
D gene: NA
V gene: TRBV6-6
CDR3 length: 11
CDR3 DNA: TGTGCCAGCAGCAGCCGGGACACCCCGTACTTC
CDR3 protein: CASSSRDTPYF

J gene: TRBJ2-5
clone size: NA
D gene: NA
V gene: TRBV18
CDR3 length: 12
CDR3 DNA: TGTGCCAGCTCACCAGGGATAGAGACCCAGTACTTC
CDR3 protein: CASSPGIETQYF

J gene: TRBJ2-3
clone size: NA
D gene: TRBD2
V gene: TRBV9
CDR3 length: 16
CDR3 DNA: TGTGCCAGCAGCGTAGGGGCTAGCGGGAGTTTAGATACGCAGTATTTT
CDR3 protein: CASSVGASGSLDTQYF

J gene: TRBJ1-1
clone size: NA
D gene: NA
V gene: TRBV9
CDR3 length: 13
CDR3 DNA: TGTGCCAGCAGCGGACAGACAGGTATTGAAGCTTTCTTT
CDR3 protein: CASSGQTGIEAFF

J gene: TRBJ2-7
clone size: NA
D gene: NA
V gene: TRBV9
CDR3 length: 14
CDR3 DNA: TGTGCCAGCAGCTTCGGGGACAACTCCTACGAGCAGTACTTC
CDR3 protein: CASSFGDNSYEQYF

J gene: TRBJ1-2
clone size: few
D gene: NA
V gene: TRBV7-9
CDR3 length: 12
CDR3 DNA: TGTGCCAGCAGCCAAACAGAGGCTGGCTACACCTTC
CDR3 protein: CASSQTEAGYTF